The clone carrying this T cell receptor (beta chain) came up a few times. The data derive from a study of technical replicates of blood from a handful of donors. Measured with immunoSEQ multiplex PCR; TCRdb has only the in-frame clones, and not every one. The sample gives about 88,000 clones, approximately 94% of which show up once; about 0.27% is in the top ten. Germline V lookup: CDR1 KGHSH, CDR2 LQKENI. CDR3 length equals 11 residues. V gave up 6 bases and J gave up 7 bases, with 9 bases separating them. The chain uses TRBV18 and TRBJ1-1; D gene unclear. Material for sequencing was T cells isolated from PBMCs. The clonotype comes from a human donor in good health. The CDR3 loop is CASSLNYEAFF. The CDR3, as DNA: TGTGCCAGCTCCCTGAACTATGAAGCTTTCTTT.